This T cell receptor (beta chain) stems from a study of early T cells in non-severe SARS-CoV-2 infection. This CDR3 has 17 residues. The V segment lost 1 base and the J segment 3 bases; nucleotides outside the gene matches: 7. Germline CDR1 SGHRS, CDR2 YFSETQ. Individual cDNA molecules were tagged with unique molecular identifiers. One entry per CDR3 protein results from TCRdb running MiXCR on the 5' RACE reads. The data contain more than 90,000 distinct CDR3 sequences, 11% of them seen just once; the ten biggest clones take up approximately 5.3%. This clonotype was seen ten or more times. The antigen remains unidentified. Findings and limits, study-wide: Clonotype matching in VDJdb favored anti-spike CD8 responses and did not capture private and CD4 specificities.

The chain links TRBV5-1 to TRBJ2-2; TRBD1 aligns across 9 bases. The TCR comes from an adult who was a healthcare worker with PCR-confirmed SARS-CoV-2 infection or an uninfected control (not recorded which). The sample comprised whole blood. CDR3 nucleotide sequence: TGCGCCAGCAGCTTGAGGACAGGGGCGGTTGACACCGGGGAGCTGTTTTTT. Amino acid sequence: CASSLRTGAVDTGELFF. The full variable domain, in which reference TRBV5-1 and TRBJ2-2 provide the parts outside the CDR3, is KAGVTQTPRYLIKTRGQQVTLSCSPISGHRSVSWYQQTPGQGLQFLFEYFSETQRNKGNFPGRFSGRQFSNSRSEMNVSTLELGDSALYLCASSLRTGAVDTGELFFGEGSRLTVL.